This TCR beta chain was sequenced in a study of T cell repertoires in cytomegalovirus infection. Across the study: Epitope selection comprised recently identified HLA-C-restricted CMV epitopes and well-studied HLA-B-restricted CMV epitopes. Matching HLA type and CMV infection were both indicated by public TCR beta signatures. Study-wide results and caveats: In two of eight donors, the top clonotype was HLA-C-restricted CMV-specific. Of the TCR beta families, the public ones yielded a cumulative frequency that identified carriers of CMV plus the relevant HLA.

V was clipped by 8 bases and J by 5 bases, with 19 bases between them. The CDR3 extends over 14 amino acids. TCRdb called the reads again in MiXCR, with one record for every CDR3 protein. The sample consists of approximately 730,000 distinct CDR3 sequences, roughly 30% of them appearing once. Details on this clonotype: Its antigen is not identified.

This TCR came from a human donor in good health (CMV status not recorded). Some clones in this sample may be carry-over from other donors' samples. The rearrangement joins TRBV5-3 to TRBJ2-5; D ambiguous. TRBV5-3 is treated as an ORF (open reading frame) with a function not yet certain. The sequences come from cultured PBMCs, collected from culture after CMV antigen stimulation. Here the CDR3 reads CASTPVPREETQYF. In nucleotides, the CDR3 is TGTGCCAGCACCCCCGTCCCGCGCGAGGAGACCCAGTACTTC.